The clone carrying this T cell receptor beta chain was observed a handful of times. The sample is drawn from a study of shared clonotypes between healthy human individuals. Donation came from healthy HIV-negative adults that had no recent acute infections or vaccinations. CDR3 size: 15 residues. The germline V and J ends were trimmed by 6 bases and 10 bases, with 23 bases remaining between them. CDR1 is SGHNT, CDR2 YYREEE, per germline (reference sequence). Libraries were prepared by immunoSEQ multiplex PCR; TCRdb keeps only in-frame clonotypes and omits some of them. The table has 2,500,000 or so clones, 93% seen once.

The V and J genes are TRBV5-4 and TRBJ2-1, with D maybe TRBD2 (5 bases). Sample: naive CD4+ T cells from PBMCs. Subset indicated: CD45RA+ positively selected. The receptor's source is a man aged 18 to 30 in good health. Some clones in this sample may be carry-over from other donors' samples. The CDR3 DNA follows: TGTGCCAGCACCCTGACGGGGTTAGATTCCTGGGAGCAGTTCTTC. It translates to CASTLTGLDSWEQFF.